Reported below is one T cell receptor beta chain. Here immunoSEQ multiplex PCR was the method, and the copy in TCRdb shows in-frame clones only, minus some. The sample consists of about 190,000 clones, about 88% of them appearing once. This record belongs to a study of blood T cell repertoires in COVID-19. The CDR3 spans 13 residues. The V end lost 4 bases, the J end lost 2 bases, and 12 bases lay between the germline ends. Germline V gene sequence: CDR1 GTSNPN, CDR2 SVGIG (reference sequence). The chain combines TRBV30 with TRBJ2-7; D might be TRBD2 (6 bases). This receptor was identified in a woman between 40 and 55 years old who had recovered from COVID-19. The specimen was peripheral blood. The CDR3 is CAWKGGSPYEQYF. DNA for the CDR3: TGTGCCTGGAAGGGAGGATCTCCCTACGAGCAGTACTTC.